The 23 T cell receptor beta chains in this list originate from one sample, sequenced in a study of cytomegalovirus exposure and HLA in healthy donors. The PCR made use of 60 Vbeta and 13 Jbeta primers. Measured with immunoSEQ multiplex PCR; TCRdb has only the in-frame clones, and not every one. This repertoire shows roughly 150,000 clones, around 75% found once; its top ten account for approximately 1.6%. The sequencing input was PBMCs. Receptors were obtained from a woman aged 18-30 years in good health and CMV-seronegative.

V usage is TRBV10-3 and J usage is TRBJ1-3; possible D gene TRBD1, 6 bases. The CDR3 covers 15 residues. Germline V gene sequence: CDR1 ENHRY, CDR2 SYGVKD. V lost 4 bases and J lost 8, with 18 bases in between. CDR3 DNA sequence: TGTGCCATCAGTGTGGGGGGGCACGCCGCGGACACCATATATTTT. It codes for CAISVGGHAADTIYF.

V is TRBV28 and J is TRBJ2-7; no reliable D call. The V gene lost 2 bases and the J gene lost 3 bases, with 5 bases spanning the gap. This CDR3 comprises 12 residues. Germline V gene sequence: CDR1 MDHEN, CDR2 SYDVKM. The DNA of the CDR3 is TGTGCCAGCAGTTTACGTTACTACGAGCAGTACTTC. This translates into CASSLRYYEQYF.

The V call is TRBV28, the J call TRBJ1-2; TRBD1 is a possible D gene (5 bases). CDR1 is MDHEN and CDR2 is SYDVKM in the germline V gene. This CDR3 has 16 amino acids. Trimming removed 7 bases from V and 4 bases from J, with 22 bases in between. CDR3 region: CASTQGGKGLGYGYTF. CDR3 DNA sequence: TGTGCCAGCACCCAGGGAGGGAAGGGTCTTGGCTATGGCTACACCTTC.

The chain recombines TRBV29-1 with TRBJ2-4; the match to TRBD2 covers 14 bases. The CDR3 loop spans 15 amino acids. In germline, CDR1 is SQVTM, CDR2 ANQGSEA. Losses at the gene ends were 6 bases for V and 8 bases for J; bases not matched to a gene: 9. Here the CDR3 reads CSVLGTSGSVHIQYF. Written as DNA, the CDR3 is TGCAGCGTACTCGGGACTAGCGGGAGTGTACACATTCAGTACTTC.

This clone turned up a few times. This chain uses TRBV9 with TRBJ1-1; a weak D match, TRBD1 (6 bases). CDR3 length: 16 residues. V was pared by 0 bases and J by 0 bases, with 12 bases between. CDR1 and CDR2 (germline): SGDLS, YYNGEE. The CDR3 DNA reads TGTGCCAGCAGCGTAGCTCTGGACAGCGTGAACACTGAAGCTTTCTTT. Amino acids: CASSVALDSVNTEAFF.

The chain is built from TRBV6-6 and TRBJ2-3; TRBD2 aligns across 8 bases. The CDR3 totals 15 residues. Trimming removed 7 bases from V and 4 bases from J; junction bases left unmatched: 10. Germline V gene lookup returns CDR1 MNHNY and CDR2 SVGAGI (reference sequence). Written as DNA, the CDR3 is TGTGCCAGCAAGAACGGACTAGCATTTCCAGATACGCAGTATTTT. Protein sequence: CASKNGLAFPDTQYF.

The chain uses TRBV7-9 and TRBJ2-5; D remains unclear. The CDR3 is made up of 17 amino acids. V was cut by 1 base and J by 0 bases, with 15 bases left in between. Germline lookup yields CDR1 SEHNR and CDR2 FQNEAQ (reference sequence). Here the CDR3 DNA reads TGTGCCAGCAGCTTAGTACCACGAGGTCTGTACCAAGAGACCCAGTACTTC. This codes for CASSLVPRGLYQETQYF.

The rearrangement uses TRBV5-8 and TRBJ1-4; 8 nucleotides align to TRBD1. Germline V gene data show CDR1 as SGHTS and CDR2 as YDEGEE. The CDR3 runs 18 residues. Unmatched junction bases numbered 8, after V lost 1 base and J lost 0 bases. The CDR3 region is CASSLFRGQRATNEKLFF. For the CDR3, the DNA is TGTGCCAGCAGCTTGTTCAGGGGGCAGCGTGCAACTAATGAAAAACTGTTTTTT.

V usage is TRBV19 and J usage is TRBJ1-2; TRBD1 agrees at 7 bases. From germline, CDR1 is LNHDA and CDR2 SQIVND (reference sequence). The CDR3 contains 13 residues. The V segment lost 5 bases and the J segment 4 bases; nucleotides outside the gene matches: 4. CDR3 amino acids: CASSVQGTYGYTF. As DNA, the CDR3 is TGTGCCAGTAGTGTACAGGGGACCTATGGCTACACCTTC.

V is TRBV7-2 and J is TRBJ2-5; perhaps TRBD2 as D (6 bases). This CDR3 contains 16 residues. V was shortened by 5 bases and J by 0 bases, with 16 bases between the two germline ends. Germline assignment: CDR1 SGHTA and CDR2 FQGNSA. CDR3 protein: CASSPWGGANQETQYF. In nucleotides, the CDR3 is TGTGCCAGCAGCCCGTGGGGCGGGGCGAACCAAGAGACCCAGTACTTC.

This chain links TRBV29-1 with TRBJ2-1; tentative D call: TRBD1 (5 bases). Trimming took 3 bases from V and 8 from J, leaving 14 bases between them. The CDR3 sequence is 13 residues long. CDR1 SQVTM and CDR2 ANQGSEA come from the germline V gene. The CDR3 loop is CSVEIRPRDEQFF. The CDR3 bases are TGCAGCGTTGAGATCCGCCCCAGGGATGAGCAGTTCTTC.

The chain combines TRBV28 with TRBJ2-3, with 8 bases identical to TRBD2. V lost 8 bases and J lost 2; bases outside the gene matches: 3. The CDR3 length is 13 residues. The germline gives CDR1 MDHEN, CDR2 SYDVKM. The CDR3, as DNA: TGTGCCAGCTTAGCGGGGTTCACAGATACGCAGTATTTT. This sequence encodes CASLAGFTDTQYF.

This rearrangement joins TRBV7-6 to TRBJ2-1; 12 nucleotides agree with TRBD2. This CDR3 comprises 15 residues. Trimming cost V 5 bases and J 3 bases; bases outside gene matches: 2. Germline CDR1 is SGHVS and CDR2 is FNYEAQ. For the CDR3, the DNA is TGTGCCAGCAGCCTGGGACTAGCGGGCTACAATGAGCAGTTCTTC. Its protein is CASSLGLAGYNEQFF.

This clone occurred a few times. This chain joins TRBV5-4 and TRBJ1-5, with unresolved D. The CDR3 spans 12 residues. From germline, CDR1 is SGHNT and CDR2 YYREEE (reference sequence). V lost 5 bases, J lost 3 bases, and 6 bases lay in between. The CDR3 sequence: CASRLDNQPQHF. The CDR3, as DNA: TGTGCCAGCAGACTAGACAATCAGCCCCAGCATTTT.

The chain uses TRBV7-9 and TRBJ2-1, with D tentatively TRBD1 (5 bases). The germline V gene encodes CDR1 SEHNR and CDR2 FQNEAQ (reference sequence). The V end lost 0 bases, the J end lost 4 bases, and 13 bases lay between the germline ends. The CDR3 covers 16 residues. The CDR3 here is CASSLADTLVYNEQFF. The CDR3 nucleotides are TGTGCCAGCAGCTTAGCGGACACATTAGTTTACAATGAGCAGTTCTTC.

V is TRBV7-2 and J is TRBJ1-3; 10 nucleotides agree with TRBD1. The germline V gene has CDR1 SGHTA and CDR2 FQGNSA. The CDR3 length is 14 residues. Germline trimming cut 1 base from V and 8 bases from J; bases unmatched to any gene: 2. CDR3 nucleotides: TGTGCCAGCAGCTTAGTCGGACAGGGGGACACCATATATTTT. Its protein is CASSLVGQGDTIYF.

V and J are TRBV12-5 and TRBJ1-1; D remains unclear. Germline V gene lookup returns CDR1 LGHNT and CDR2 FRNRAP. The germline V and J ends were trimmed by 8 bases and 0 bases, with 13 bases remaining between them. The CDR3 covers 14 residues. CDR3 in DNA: TGTGCTAGTCTCCCGGCGGGCCTGAACACTGAAGCTTTCTTT. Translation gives CASLPAGLNTEAFF.

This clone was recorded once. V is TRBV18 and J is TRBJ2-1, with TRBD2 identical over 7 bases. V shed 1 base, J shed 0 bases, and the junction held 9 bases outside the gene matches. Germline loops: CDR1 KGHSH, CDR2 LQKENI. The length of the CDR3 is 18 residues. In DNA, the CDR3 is TGTGCCAGCTCACCACGGGTTGGGGGACTAAGCTCCTACAATGAGCAGTTCTTC. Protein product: CASSPRVGGLSSYNEQFF.

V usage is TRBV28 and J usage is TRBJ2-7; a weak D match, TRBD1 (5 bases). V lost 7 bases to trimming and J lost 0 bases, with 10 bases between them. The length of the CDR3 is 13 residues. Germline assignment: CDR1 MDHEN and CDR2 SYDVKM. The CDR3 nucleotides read TGTGCCAGCAAGGGGCCGAGCTCCTACGAGCAGTACGTC. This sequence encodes CASKGPSSYEQYV.

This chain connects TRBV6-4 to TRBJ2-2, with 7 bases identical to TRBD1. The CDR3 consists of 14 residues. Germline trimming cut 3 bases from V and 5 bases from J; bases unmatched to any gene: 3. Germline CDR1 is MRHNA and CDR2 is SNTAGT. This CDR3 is CASSEQGKTGELFF. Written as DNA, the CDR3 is TGTGCCAGCAGTGAACAGGGGAAAACCGGGGAGCTGTTTTTT.

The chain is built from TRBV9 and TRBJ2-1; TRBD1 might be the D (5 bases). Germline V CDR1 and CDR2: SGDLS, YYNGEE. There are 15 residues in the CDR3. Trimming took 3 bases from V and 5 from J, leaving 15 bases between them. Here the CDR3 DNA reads TGTGCCAGCAGCGGGGGCCCGTGGCCCAACAATGAGCAGTTCTTC. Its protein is CASSGGPWPNNEQFF. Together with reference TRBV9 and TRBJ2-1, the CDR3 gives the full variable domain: DSGVTQTPKHLITATGQRVTLRCSPRSGDLSVYWYQQSLDQGLQFLIQYYNGEERAKGNILERFSAQQFPDLHSELNLSSLELGDSALYFCASSGGPWPNNEQFFGPGTRLTVL.

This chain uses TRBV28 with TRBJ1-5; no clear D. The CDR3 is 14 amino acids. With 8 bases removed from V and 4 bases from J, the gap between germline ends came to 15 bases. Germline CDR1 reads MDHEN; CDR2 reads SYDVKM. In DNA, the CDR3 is TGTGCCAGCCTGAATTTTGAGGCTAATCAGCCCCAGCATTTT. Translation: CASLNFEANQPQHF.

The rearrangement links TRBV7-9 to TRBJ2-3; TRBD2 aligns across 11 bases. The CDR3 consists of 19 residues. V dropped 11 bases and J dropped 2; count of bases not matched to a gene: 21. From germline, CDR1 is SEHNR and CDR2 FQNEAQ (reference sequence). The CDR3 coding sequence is TGTGCCCGATCAAACAGCCAGCTTTTGACTAGCGGGACCACAGATACGCAGTATTTT. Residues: CARSNSQLLTSGTTDTQYF.